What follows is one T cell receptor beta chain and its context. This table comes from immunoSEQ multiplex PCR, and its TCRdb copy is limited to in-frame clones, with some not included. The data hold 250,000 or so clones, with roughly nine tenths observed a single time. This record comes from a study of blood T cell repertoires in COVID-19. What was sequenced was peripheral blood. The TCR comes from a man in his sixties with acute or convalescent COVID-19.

CDR3 in amino acids: CASSYRGGQNQPQHF. CDR3 coding DNA: TGTGCCAGCAGTTACAGGGGAGGACAAAATCAGCCCCAGCATTTT. The chain couples TRBV6-5 to TRBJ1-5; tentatively, D is TRBD1 (5 bases). The germline V gene encodes CDR1 MNHEY and CDR2 SVGAGI. There are 15 residues in the CDR3. The V end was cut by 2 bases, the J end by 4 bases, with 12 bases between.